These T cell receptor beta chains were read from a single sample in a study of T-cell memory formation after mild COVID-19. MiXCR was run by TCRdb on the 5' RACE reads, yielding one entry per CDR3 protein. The table includes about 560,000 distinct CDR3 sequences, around 15% detected once. Sequenced sample: PBMCs or a T cell subset sorted from them (not recorded which). The receptors originated from an adult woman who had mild COVID-19 (a few samples of this study predate the infection). Cell type and time point are not known. Both conserved end residues are trimmed from each CDR3. The order of the fields is V gene, clone size, J gene, CDR3 protein. Rows give clone size only sometimes, using once, few, many, or a class for an expanded clone.

TRBV12-3/TRBV12-4,few,TRBJ1-2,ASSDQGAGYT
TRBV5-1,NA,TRBJ1-2,ASSTTILGGYT
TRBV12-3/TRBV12-4,NA,TRBJ1-2,ASSFLQGRGYT
TRBV25-1,few,TRBJ2-3,ASAVGLSTDTQY
TRBV3-1,few,TRBJ1-2,ASSQDSFGDYVT
TRBV24-1,few,TRBJ2-1,ATSDLAGGGPGDEQF
TRBV19,NA,TRBJ2-7,ASSLQGRDRGVHEQY
TRBV27,NA,TRBJ2-7,ASSLSVSYEQY
TRBV29-1,few,TRBJ2-2,SVEIGHLSPYTGELF
TRBV9,few,TRBJ1-2,ASSVDESGDGYT
TRBV10-3,few,TRBJ2-7,ATRTDPRAYEQY
TRBV3-1,few,TRBJ1-5,ASSQGGSYSNQPQH
TRBV7-3,NA,TRBJ1-1,ASRPGTGANTEAF
TRBV6-2/TRBV6-3,NA,TRBJ1-5,ASRSSTDQPQH
TRBV18,NA,TRBJ2-1,ASSPRQESYNEQF
TRBV6-1,NA,TRBJ1-2,ASSDRTGGYYGYT
TRBV11-3,once,TRBJ2-2,ASSFEATGMGTGELF
TRBV27,few,TRBJ2-7,ASSYGNSYEQY
TRBV7-6,few,TRBJ2-5,ASSSDRLAGGQETQY
TRBV7-7,few,TRBJ2-1,ASSAGTKSSYNEQF
TRBV29-1,NA,TRBJ2-3,SAEGGIPTDTQY